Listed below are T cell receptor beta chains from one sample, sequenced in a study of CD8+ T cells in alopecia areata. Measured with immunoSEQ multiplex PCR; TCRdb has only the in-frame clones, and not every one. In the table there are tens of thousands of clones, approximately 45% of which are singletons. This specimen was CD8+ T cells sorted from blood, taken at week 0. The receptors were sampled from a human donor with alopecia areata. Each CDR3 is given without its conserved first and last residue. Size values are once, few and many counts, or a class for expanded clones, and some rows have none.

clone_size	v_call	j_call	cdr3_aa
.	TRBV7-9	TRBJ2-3	ASSSTSVRTDTQY
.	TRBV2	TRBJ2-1	ASSVGLAEGNEQF
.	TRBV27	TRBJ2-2	ASRQGTGELF
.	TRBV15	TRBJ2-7	ATSPQRAYYEQY
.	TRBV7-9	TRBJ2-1	ASSLAPGPTEQF
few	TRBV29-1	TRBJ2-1	SLLALARDSEQF
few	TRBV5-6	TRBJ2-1	ASSFPLGQSFNEQF
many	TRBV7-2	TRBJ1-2	ASRAARDRVGYGYT
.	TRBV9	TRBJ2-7	ASSATGTNEQY
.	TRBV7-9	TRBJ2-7	ASSSGLAGRYEQY
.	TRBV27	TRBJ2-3	ASSLASGLDTQY
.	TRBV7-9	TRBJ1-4	ASSPLTAATNEKLF
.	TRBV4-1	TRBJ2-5	ASRPRDRVQETQY
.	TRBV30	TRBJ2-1	ACPGLAGYEQF
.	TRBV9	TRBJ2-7	ASSPGLAGGRVEQY
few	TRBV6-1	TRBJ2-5	ASSGLAGSETQY
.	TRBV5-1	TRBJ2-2	ASSPTPGELF
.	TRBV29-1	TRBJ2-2	SVQHSNTGELF
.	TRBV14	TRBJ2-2	ASSIMNTGELF
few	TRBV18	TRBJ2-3	ASSLGDTQY
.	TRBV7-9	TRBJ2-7	ASSSFLTSTGAFYEQY
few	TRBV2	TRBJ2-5	ASGRAGDETQY
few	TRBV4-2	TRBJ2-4	ASSQEVAGGRGIQY
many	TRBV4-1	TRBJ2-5	ASSQGLAGPLQETQY
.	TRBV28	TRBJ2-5	ASSFNPQETQY
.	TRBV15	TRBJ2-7	ATSREAEAGYYEQY
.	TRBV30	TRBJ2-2	AGVARLQGGELF
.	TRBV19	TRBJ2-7	ASSPAGVSYEQY
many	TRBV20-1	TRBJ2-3	SAARDTQY
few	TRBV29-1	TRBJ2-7	SVAGDGGSYEQY
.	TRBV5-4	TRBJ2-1	ASSLFGVRADNEQF
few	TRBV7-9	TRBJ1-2	ASSSTGIGYGYT
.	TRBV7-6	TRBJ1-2	ASSLARGGDYGYT
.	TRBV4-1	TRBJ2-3	ASSQEPDDTDTQY